Presented here are 6 T cell receptor beta chains from one specimen sequenced in a study of blood T cell repertoires in COVID-19. Only in-frame clones appear in the TCRdb table, and some are missing; sequencing was by immunoSEQ multiplex PCR. The sample has more than 70,000 clones; approximately 86% are singletons. Material for sequencing was peripheral blood. The receptor set was obtained from a man between 45 and 60 years old with active or convalescent COVID-19.

The V gene is TRBV28, the J gene TRBJ1-4; D is unresolved. This CDR3 contains 15 residues. Deletions cut 1 base from V and 4 bases from J, with 10 bases between. From germline, CDR1 is MDHEN and CDR2 SYDVKM. CDR3 loop: CASSLSPRNNEKLFF. The DNA of the CDR3 is TGTGCCAGCAGTTTATCCCCGAGGAATAATGAAAAACTGTTTTTT.

The chain links TRBV7-9 to TRBJ1-3, with D possibly being TRBD1 (6 bases). The V end lost 6 bases, the J end lost 8 bases, and 14 bases lay between the germline ends. The CDR3 spans 13 residues. Germline CDR1 SEHNR, CDR2 FQNEAQ (reference sequence). CDR3 amino acids: CASRHQGGDTIYF. The CDR3 bases are TGTGCCAGCAGGCATCAAGGGGGAGACACCATATATTTT.

This rearrangement joins TRBV6-5 to TRBJ2-2; 7 bases are a match to TRBD2. Germline CDR1 MNHEY, CDR2 SVGAGI. V dropped 0 bases and J dropped 4; count of bases not matched to a gene: 5. The CDR3 is 16 residues long. CDR3 in DNA: TGTGCCAGCAGTTACTCGATGGGACTAAGCACCGGGGAGCTGTTTTTT. It encodes CASSYSMGLSTGELFF.

The chain uses TRBV27 and TRBJ2-1; perhaps TRBD1 as D (5 bases). Germline assignment: CDR1 MNHEY and CDR2 SMNVEV (reference sequence). The CDR3 runs 13 residues. Trimming took off 2 bases at V and 12 bases at J, with 14 bases between the two ends. The CDR3 loop reads CASSLAQGVGQFF. CDR3 in DNA: TGTGCCAGCAGTTTAGCCCAGGGCGTTGGGCAGTTCTTC.

The chain is built from TRBV18 and TRBJ2-3, with D possibly being TRBD2 (6 bases). Looked up from germline, CDR1 is KGHSH and CDR2 is LQKENI. The CDR3 contains 15 residues. Deletions cut 6 bases from V and 2 bases from J, with 15 bases between. CDR3 protein: CASSRGDWYTDTQYF. CDR3 sequence (DNA): TGTGCCAGCTCCCGAGGGGACTGGTACACAGATACGCAGTATTTT. Full variable domain (remainder filled in from reference TRBV18 and TRBJ2-3): NAGVMQNPRHLVRRRGQEARLRCSPMKGHSHVYWYRQLPEEGLKFMVYLQKENIIDESGMPKERFSAEFPKEGPSILRIQQVVRGDSAAYFCASSRGDWYTDTQYFGPGTRLTVL.

This clone was counted a single time. The CDR3 here is CASSEARATRRNTGELFF. The CDR3 nucleotides are TGTGCCAGCAGTGAAGCGAGGGCTACCCGGAGGAACACCGGGGAGCTGTTTTTT. V gene TRBV6-1 combines with J gene TRBJ2-2; weak D call: TRBD2 (5 bases). Germline CDR1 MNHNS, CDR2 SASEGT. The V gene lost 0 bases and the J gene lost 1 base, with 15 bases spanning the gap. CDR3 size: 18 residues.